A selection of T cell receptor beta chains follows, all from one sample in a study of CD8+CD57+ T cells in acquired aplastic anemia. MiXCR, run by TCRdb on the reads, gives a single entry per CDR3 protein. The sample contains fewer than 250,000 distinct CDR3 sequences, roughly half of which appear only once. Sequencing used sorted CD4+, CD8+, or CD8+CD57+ T cells (not recorded which) from PBMCs. Every receptor here comes from a human donor with aplastic anemia. CDR3s include the opening cysteine and the closing phenylalanine or tryptophan.

>TRBV12-3/TRBV12-4|15
CAGSYRSATNYGNTF
>TRBV27|11
CASSQGTIQYF
>TRBV29-1|15
CSVEDRRSGANVLTF
>TRBV16|15
CASSPTSGMSYEQYF
>TRBV28|14
CASSLTSGTDTQYF
>TRBV19|16
CASSIGAGEISYEQYF
>TRBV7-2|14
CASSPSWVRNEQFF
>TRBV6-5|14
CASSYGGEDTEAFF
>TRBV2|14
CATSDSDVGSPLHF
>TRBV12-3/TRBV12-4|14
CASSLETPLNEQFF
>TRBV12-3/TRBV12-4|14
CASSYDRLDEKLFF
>TRBV20-1|15
CSAPPGLAGSDTQYF
>TRBV9|12
CASRNRGLGYTF
>TRBV12-3/TRBV12-4|15
CASSSWTDFSKEQYF
>TRBV6-1|15
CASRPGTGTNTEAFF
>TRBV2|12
CASRGRVGEQYF
>TRBV27|17
CASSTQTGPHGTDTQYF
>TRBV6-7|19
CASSYSGPGGRALAGELFF
>TRBV7-3|12
CASSSGGAEAFF
>TRBV9|15
CASSVGAGAGETQYF
>TRBV29-1|14
CSVERARGVTEAFF
>TRBV2|16
CASSEDRARADYGYTF
>TRBV7-9|12
CANSLGGNIIYF
>TRBV6-2/TRBV6-3|11
CASSTGSGYTF
>TRBV5-4|14
CASSLSQGWDGYTF
>TRBV4-3|13
CASSQVGSDTQYF
>TRBV15|13
CATKLARTDTQYF
>TRBV20-1|15
CSARGQGAFNSPLHF
>TRBV5-5|15
CASRLKTGAAGELFF
>TRBV7-9|15
CASSSTGRGNSPLHF
>TRBV19|13
CASSMRRWETQYF
>TRBV29-1|18
CSVPSVGTGEVPGYGYTF
>TRBV20-1|13
CSASGAARYEQYF
>TRBV12-3/TRBV12-4|19
CASRPDRVPTHLVKNIQYF
>TRBV7-9|15
CASSQNGTGALSLHF
>TRBV15|17
CATSRDQGGGRTDTQYF
>TRBV20-1|16
CSARDLDRGWTYEQYF
>TRBV20-1|11
CSAKRGTEAFF
>TRBV5-1|15
CASSLGRDRAREQYF
>TRBV12-3/TRBV12-4|16
CASSLRLAGESDTQYF
>TRBV6-1|13
CASTRIGGGEAFF
>TRBV20-1|18
CSARVLGGRQTGANVLTF
>TRBV11-1|11
CASSLSGLTFF
>TRBV15|16
CATSSNRGATNEKLFF
>TRBV5-1|13
CASSSPSTEKQFF
>TRBV10-2|13
CASSEGPAYEQYF
>TRBV3-1|15
CASSQKTGAGQPQHF